Listed below are T cell receptor beta chains from one sample, sequenced in a study of cytomegalovirus exposure and HLA in healthy donors. TCRdb keeps only in-frame clones here, not all; method: immunoSEQ multiplex PCR. The sample comprises 120,000 to 150,000 clones, roughly 80% of which are singletons, and about 2.5% rests with the top ten. Source material: PBMCs. These receptors all stem from a boy under 10 years old in good health and CMV-seronegative. Each CDR3 is given with its conserved first and last residue. Fields, in order: J gene, clone size, D gene, V gene, CDR3 DNA, CDR3 protein. A D gene is named only where the DNA matches it firmly. Where a row states a size, it is once, few, many or the class of an expanded clone; other rows omit it.

>TRBJ1-2|.|.|TRBV5-1
TGCGCCAGCAGCTTGGAATCAGCGAACTATGGCTACACCTTC
CASSLESANYGYTF
>TRBJ1-6|.|TRBD1|TRBV19
TGTGCCAGTAGCATTGACTCCTTTGGGTCTGGGACAGGGGCTTCACCCCTCCACTTT
CASSIDSFGSGTGASPLHF
>TRBJ1-5|.|.|TRBV1
TGCACCAGCACCCGGACAGGGGAAAATCAGCCCCAGCATTTT
CTSTRTGENQPQHF
>TRBJ1-6|.|TRBD1|TRBV4-1
TGCGCCAGCAGCCCGACGGACAGGGGTTACTCACCCCTCCACTTT
CASSPTDRGYSPLHF
>TRBJ2-6|.|.|TRBV2
TGTGCCCTTAACAGTCCTGGGGCCAACGTCCTGACTTTC
CALNSPGANVLTF
>TRBJ2-7|.|.|TRBV6-1
TGTGCCAGCAGTTCCTCTAGTTCCTACGAGCAGTACTTC
CASSSSSSYEQYF
>TRBJ2-1|.|.|TRBV9
TGTGCCAGCAGCGTGGACAGTCACAATGAGCAGTTCTTC
CASSVDSHNEQFF
>TRBJ1-6|.|.|TRBV4-3
TGCGCCAGCAGCCAAGGGGCCTTTATAGATTCACCCCTCCACTTT
CASSQGAFIDSPLHF
>TRBJ2-3|.|TRBD2|TRBV27
TGTGCCAGCAGTTCTGTAGCGGGAGGCTACACAGATACGCAGTATTTT
CASSSVAGGYTDTQYF
>TRBJ2-1|once|TRBD2|TRBV11-2
TGTGCCAGCAGCTTAGGGGGGGGTTCCTACAATGAGCAGTTCTTC
CASSLGGGSYNEQFF
>TRBJ2-7|.|.|TRBV11-2
TGTGCCAGCAGCTTAGGGTTCAGGGTGGCTTCCTACGGGCAGTACTTC
CASSLGFRVASYGQYF